The rows below give T cell receptor beta chains drawn from one sample of a study of T cells in Graves' hyperthyroidism and ophthalmopathy. TCRdb re-derived calls from the multiplex PCR reads in MiXCR, one entry per CDR3 protein. The sample lists about 570,000 distinct CDR3 sequences, more than 45% seen once, with around a fifth in the top ten. Sequencing used peripheral blood or thyroid tissue (not recorded which). Receptors originate from an adult woman with Graves' disease, either hyperthyroidism or ophthalmopathy (not recorded which). Both conserved end residues are part of each CDR3. Each record gives: CDR3 protein, CDR3 DNA, V gene, clone size, D gene, J gene. A D gene is named only where the DNA matches it firmly. Clone sizes are given selectively: once, few, many, or a class where the clone is expanded.

CDR3aa: CSASRTPGLAQFF
CDR3nt: TGCAGTGCTTCCCGGACTCCCGGATTGGCGCAGTTCTTC
v_gene: TRBV20-1
abundance: NA
d_gene: NA
j_gene: TRBJ2-1

CDR3aa: CSARSRDGLMQPQHF
CDR3nt: TGCAGTGCTAGGAGTAGGGACGGGTTAATGCAGCCCCAGCATTTT
v_gene: TRBV20-1
abundance: many
d_gene: NA
j_gene: TRBJ1-5

CDR3aa: CASSADRGLYF
CDR3nt: TGTGCCAGCAGTGCGGACAGGGGTTTGTACTTC
v_gene: TRBV12-3/TRBV12-4
abundance: many
d_gene: TRBD1
j_gene: TRBJ2-7

CDR3aa: CASSPTGYSNQPQHF
CDR3nt: TGTGCCAGCAGCCCTACAGGCTATAGCAATCAGCCCCAGCATTTT
v_gene: TRBV4-2
abundance: many
d_gene: NA
j_gene: TRBJ1-5

CDR3aa: CSAWTRLGETQYF
CDR3nt: TGCAGTGCTTGGACTAGGCTGGGAGAGACCCAGTACTTC
v_gene: TRBV20-1
abundance: many
d_gene: TRBD2
j_gene: TRBJ2-5

CDR3aa: CSAPGSLTGANYGYTF
CDR3nt: TGCAGTGCTCCAGGGTCCCTAACTGGGGCCAACTATGGCTACACCTTC
v_gene: TRBV20-1
abundance: NA
d_gene: NA
j_gene: TRBJ1-2

CDR3aa: CASRRTGATGELFF
CDR3nt: TGTGCCAGCAGGAGGACAGGGGCCACCGGGGAGCTGTTTTTT
v_gene: TRBV6-1
abundance: NA
d_gene: TRBD1
j_gene: TRBJ2-2

CDR3aa: CASSLRGRTEAF
CDR3nt: TGTGCCAGCAGCTTAAGGGGCCGCACTGAAGCTTTC
v_gene: TRBV7-2
abundance: NA
d_gene: NA
j_gene: TRBJ2-6

CDR3aa: CAISGRDRVMMETQYF
CDR3nt: TGTGCCATCAGCGGCCGGGACAGGGTGATGATGGAGACCCAGTACTTC
v_gene: TRBV10-3
abundance: NA
d_gene: TRBD1
j_gene: TRBJ2-5

CDR3aa: CCRPRKSGGVGQPQHF
CDR3nt: TGCTGCCGGCCCCGAAAGTCAGGAGGGGTAGGACAGCCCCAGCATTTT
v_gene: TRBV25-1
abundance: NA
d_gene: NA
j_gene: TRBJ1-5

CDR3aa: CASSFPGHDYLMNTEAFF
CDR3nt: TGTGCCAGCAGTTTCCCCGGACATGACTACCTTATGAACACTGAAGCTTTCTTT
v_gene: TRBV12-3/TRBV12-4
abundance: many
d_gene: NA
j_gene: TRBJ1-1

CDR3aa: CASSLGQGLGETQYF
CDR3nt: TGTGCCAGCAGCTTGGGTCAGGGACTAGGAGAGACCCAGTACTTC
v_gene: TRBV7-8
abundance: NA
d_gene: TRBD2
j_gene: TRBJ2-5

CDR3aa: CSARDRPGSTYEQYF
CDR3nt: TGCAGTGCTAGAGATCGTCCGGGTTCGACCTACGAGCAGTACTTC
v_gene: TRBV20-1
abundance: many
d_gene: NA
j_gene: TRBJ2-7

CDR3aa: CASSSRMEEGFAGELFF
CDR3nt: TGTGCCAGCAGCAGCCGGATGGAGGAGGGCTTTGCCGGGGAGCTGTTTTTT
v_gene: TRBV9
abundance: NA
d_gene: NA
j_gene: TRBJ2-2

CDR3aa: CASSLAGEATEAFF
CDR3nt: TGTGCCAGCAGCTTAGCAGGTGAGGCCACTGAAGCTTTCTTT
v_gene: TRBV7-9
abundance: NA
d_gene: NA
j_gene: TRBJ1-1

CDR3aa: CASSEGTDTQYF
CDR3nt: TGTGCCAGCAGTGAGGGAACAGATACGCAGTATTTT
v_gene: TRBV2
abundance: NA
d_gene: NA
j_gene: TRBJ2-3

CDR3aa: CATSRQRNTGELFF
CDR3nt: TGTGCCACCAGCAGACAGCGAAACACCGGGGAGCTGTTTTTT
v_gene: TRBV15
abundance: NA
d_gene: NA
j_gene: TRBJ2-2

CDR3aa: CASSERWTGATWGNQPQHF
CDR3nt: TGTGCCAGCAGTGAAAGGTGGACAGGGGCGACTTGGGGCAATCAGCCCCAGCATTTT
v_gene: TRBV6-1
abundance: many
d_gene: TRBD1
j_gene: TRBJ1-5

CDR3aa: CASSEFGQGRFTEAFF
CDR3nt: TGTGCCAGCAGTGAATTTGGACAGGGGAGGTTTACTGAAGCTTTCTTT
v_gene: TRBV25-1
abundance: NA
d_gene: TRBD1
j_gene: TRBJ1-1

CDR3aa: CSAKGLAGGTYEQYF
CDR3nt: TGCAGTGCTAAGGGACTAGCGGGAGGGACCTACGAGCAGTACTTC
v_gene: TRBV20-1
abundance: NA
d_gene: TRBD2
j_gene: TRBJ2-7

CDR3aa: CASRTAKGDYEQYF
CDR3nt: TGTGCCAGCAGAACCGCAAAGGGGGACTACGAGCAGTACTTC
v_gene: TRBV6-5
abundance: NA
d_gene: NA
j_gene: TRBJ2-7

CDR3aa: CASSSGSHYGHTF
CDR3nt: TGCGCCAGCAGTTCTGGGAGTCACTATGGCCACACCTTC
v_gene: TRBV5-1
abundance: NA
d_gene: NA
j_gene: TRBJ1-2

CDR3aa: CSARDVGTRGRWYGYTF
CDR3nt: TGCAGTGCTAGAGATGTTGGTACCAGAGGTCGTTGGTATGGCTACACCTTC
v_gene: TRBV20-1
abundance: NA
d_gene: NA
j_gene: TRBJ1-2

CDR3aa: CATSQGGRNEQYF
CDR3nt: TGTGCCACCAGTCAGGGCGGTCGGAACGAGCAGTACTTC
v_gene: TRBV24-1
abundance: NA
d_gene: NA
j_gene: TRBJ2-7

CDR3aa: CAIRDPAGELFF
CDR3nt: TGTGCCATCCGGGACCCGGCCGGGGAGCTGTTTTTT
v_gene: TRBV10-3
abundance: NA
d_gene: NA
j_gene: TRBJ2-2

CDR3aa: CASSLYGNEQYF
CDR3nt: TGTGCCAGCAGCCTCTACGGGAACGAGCAGTACTTC
v_gene: TRBV7-2
abundance: many
d_gene: NA
j_gene: TRBJ2-7

CDR3aa: CASSPSESAYEQYF
CDR3nt: TGCGCCAGCAGCCCATCGGAGTCCGCCTACGAGCAGTACTTC
v_gene: TRBV4-1
abundance: many
d_gene: NA
j_gene: TRBJ2-7

CDR3aa: CASSGRNYGYTF
CDR3nt: TGCGCCAGCAGTGGCAGAAACTATGGCTACACCTTC
v_gene: TRBV5-1
abundance: many
d_gene: NA
j_gene: TRBJ1-2

CDR3aa: CASSPSGGQETQYF
CDR3nt: TGTGCCAGCTCACCCTCCGGGGGCCAAGAGACCCAGTACTTC
v_gene: TRBV18
abundance: NA
d_gene: NA
j_gene: TRBJ2-5

CDR3aa: CAISRTQEGNQPQHF
CDR3nt: TGTGCCATCAGCAGGACCCAGGAGGGCAATCAGCCCCAGCATTTT
v_gene: TRBV10-3
abundance: many
d_gene: NA
j_gene: TRBJ1-5

CDR3aa: CASSMRETQYF
CDR3nt: TGTGCCAGCAGCATGAGAGAGACCCAGTACTTC
v_gene: TRBV7-9
abundance: many
d_gene: NA
j_gene: TRBJ2-5

CDR3aa: CASSFTRQGSYEQYF
CDR3nt: TGTGCCAGCAGTTTCACCAGACAGGGCTCCTACGAGCAGTACTTC
v_gene: TRBV11-2
abundance: many
d_gene: TRBD1
j_gene: TRBJ2-7

CDR3aa: CASSKGTVGEQYF
CDR3nt: TGCGCCAGCAGCAAGGGGACAGTCGGGGAGCAGTACTTC
v_gene: TRBV5-1
abundance: many
d_gene: TRBD1
j_gene: TRBJ2-7

CDR3aa: CASSWTPYEQYF
CDR3nt: TGCGCCAGCAGCTGGACACCTTACGAGCAGTACTTC
v_gene: TRBV5-1
abundance: many
d_gene: NA
j_gene: TRBJ2-7

CDR3aa: CASSLAGVRYEQYF
CDR3nt: TGTGCCAGCAGCTTAGCTGGAGTAAGGTACGAGCAGTACTTC
v_gene: TRBV7-8
abundance: NA
d_gene: NA
j_gene: TRBJ2-7

CDR3aa: CASTDPDSPYEQYF
CDR3nt: TGCGCCAGCACCGATCCGGACTCGCCCTACGAGCAGTACTTC
v_gene: TRBV5-1
abundance: many
d_gene: NA
j_gene: TRBJ2-7

CDR3aa: CASSQDAQGRQPQHF
CDR3nt: TGCGCCAGCAGCCAAGATGCGCAGGGCCGGCAGCCCCAGCATTTT
v_gene: TRBV7-2
abundance: NA
d_gene: NA
j_gene: TRBJ1-5

CDR3aa: CAISESTGTDTQYF
CDR3nt: TGTGCCATCAGTGAGTCAACAGGGACAGATACGCAGTATTTT
v_gene: TRBV10-3
abundance: NA
d_gene: NA
j_gene: TRBJ2-3

CDR3aa: CSVEDKGNQETQYF
CDR3nt: TGCAGCGTTGAAGATAAAGGGAACCAAGAGACCCAGTACTTC
v_gene: TRBV29-1
abundance: NA
d_gene: NA
j_gene: TRBJ2-5

CDR3aa: CSVTPGLSNTEAFF
CDR3nt: TGCAGCGTTACCCCAGGGCTTTCGAACACTGAAGCTTTCTTT
v_gene: TRBV29-1
abundance: few
d_gene: NA
j_gene: TRBJ1-1

CDR3aa: CASSPQGESSYNEQYF
CDR3nt: TGTGCCAGCAGCCCGCAGGGAGAGAGCTCCTACAATGAGCAGTACTTC
v_gene: TRBV7-9
abundance: NA
d_gene: NA
j_gene: TRBJ2-7

CDR3aa: CATSSEGDTGELFF
CDR3nt: TGTGCCACCAGCAGTGAGGGGGACACCGGGGAGCTGTTTTTT
v_gene: TRBV15
abundance: NA
d_gene: NA
j_gene: TRBJ2-2

CDR3aa: CASSIDTGNEAFF
CDR3nt: TGTGCCAGTAGTATAGACACAGGGAATGAAGCTTTCTTT
v_gene: TRBV19
abundance: many
d_gene: NA
j_gene: TRBJ1-1

CDR3aa: CASSLSPGGTQYF
CDR3nt: TGCGCCAGCAGCTTATCCCCGGGGGGGACCCAGTACTTC
v_gene: TRBV11-2
abundance: NA
d_gene: TRBD2
j_gene: TRBJ2-5

CDR3aa: CSASLAGQTSPLHF
CDR3nt: TGCAGTGCTAGCCTCGCCGGACAAACTTCACCCCTCCACTTT
v_gene: TRBV20-1
abundance: NA
d_gene: NA
j_gene: TRBJ1-6

CDR3aa: CASSQGSSSYNSPLHF
CDR3nt: TGTGCCAGCAGCCAAGGGTCGAGCTCCTATAATTCACCCCTCCACTTT
v_gene: TRBV9
abundance: many
d_gene: NA
j_gene: TRBJ1-6

CDR3aa: CASSLVPGQNTGELFF
CDR3nt: TGTGCCAGCAGCTTAGTCCCGGGACAGAACACCGGGGAGCTGTTTTTT
v_gene: TRBV7-3
abundance: many
d_gene: NA
j_gene: TRBJ2-2

CDR3aa: CASSELGGRRDEQFF
CDR3nt: TGTGCCAGCAGTGAATTGGGGGGAAGACGTGATGAGCAGTTCTTC
v_gene: TRBV2
abundance: once
d_gene: NA
j_gene: TRBJ2-1

CDR3aa: CASSPASRGEESYEQYF
CDR3nt: TGTGCCAGCAGTCCTGCCAGCCGTGGGGAGGAGTCCTACGAGCAGTACTTC
v_gene: TRBV6-5
abundance: NA
d_gene: NA
j_gene: TRBJ2-7

CDR3aa: CAISLGTGQETQYF
CDR3nt: TGTGCCATCAGCCTAGGGACAGGCCAAGAGACCCAGTACTTC
v_gene: TRBV10-3
abundance: few
d_gene: TRBD1
j_gene: TRBJ2-5

CDR3aa: CASSYVRGDGYTF
CDR3nt: TGTGCCAGCAGTTACGTCCGGGGCGATGGCTACACCTTC
v_gene: TRBV6-5
abundance: many
d_gene: NA
j_gene: TRBJ1-2

CDR3aa: CSVPRGTGTEAFF
CDR3nt: TGCAGCGTTCCAAGGGGGACGGGCACTGAAGCTTTCTTT
v_gene: TRBV29-1
abundance: few
d_gene: NA
j_gene: TRBJ1-1

CDR3aa: CSARGQNKVYEQYF
CDR3nt: TGCAGTGCTAGAGGACAAAATAAAGTCTACGAGCAGTACTTC
v_gene: TRBV20-1
abundance: many
d_gene: NA
j_gene: TRBJ2-7

CDR3aa: CASRKEGLAGTGELFF
CDR3nt: TGTGCCAGCAGAAAGGAGGGACTAGCGGGCACCGGGGAGCTGTTTTTT
v_gene: TRBV11-1
abundance: many
d_gene: TRBD2
j_gene: TRBJ2-2

CDR3aa: CASSRTSGSTEQYF
CDR3nt: TGTGCCAGCAGCCGGACTAGCGGGAGTACCGAGCAGTACTTC
v_gene: TRBV7-6
abundance: NA
d_gene: TRBD2
j_gene: TRBJ2-7

CDR3aa: CSFSGPYEQYF
CDR3nt: TGCAGCTTTTCCGGCCCTTACGAGCAGTACTTC
v_gene: TRBV29-1
abundance: NA
d_gene: NA
j_gene: TRBJ2-7

CDR3aa: CASSVQGGNTIYF
CDR3nt: TGCGCCAGCAGTGTCCAGGGCGGAAACACCATATATTTT
v_gene: TRBV10-2
abundance: NA
d_gene: NA
j_gene: TRBJ1-3

CDR3aa: CAIGDQGEGLSQHF
CDR3nt: TGTGCCATCGGGGACCAGGGGGAAGGTTTGTCCCAGCATTTT
v_gene: TRBV10-3
abundance: few
d_gene: TRBD1
j_gene: TRBJ1-5